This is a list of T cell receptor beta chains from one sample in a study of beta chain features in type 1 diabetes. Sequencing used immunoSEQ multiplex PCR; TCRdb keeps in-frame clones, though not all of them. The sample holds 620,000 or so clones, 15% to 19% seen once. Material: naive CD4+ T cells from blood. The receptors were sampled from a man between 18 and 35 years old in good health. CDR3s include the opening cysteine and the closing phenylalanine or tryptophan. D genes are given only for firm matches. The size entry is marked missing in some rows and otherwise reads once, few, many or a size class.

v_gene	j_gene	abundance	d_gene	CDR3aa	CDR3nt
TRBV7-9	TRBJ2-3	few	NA	CASSLVGGTDTQYF	TGTGCCAGCAGCTTAGTTGGGGGCACAGATACGCAGTATTTT
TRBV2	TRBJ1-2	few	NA	CASSEASKGYGYTF	TGTGCCAGCAGTGAAGCGTCAAAGGGGTATGGCTACACCTTC
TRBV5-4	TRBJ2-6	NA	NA	CASSSISLSGANVLTF	TGTGCCAGCAGCTCCATCAGTCTCTCTGGGGCCAACGTCCTGACTTTC
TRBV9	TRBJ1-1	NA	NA	CASSVYKVVDEAFF	TGTGCCAGCAGCGTGTACAAGGTCGTAGATGAAGCTTTCTTT
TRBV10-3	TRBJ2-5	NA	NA	CAISLQEAQYF	TGTGCCATCAGTCTCCAAGAGGCCCAGTACTTC
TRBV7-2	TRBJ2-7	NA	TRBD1	CASAKGQGNYYEQYF	TGTGCCAGCGCCAAGGGACAGGGAAATTACTACGAGCAGTACTTC
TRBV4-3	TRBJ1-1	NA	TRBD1	CASSQPGQGAVTEAFF	TGCGCCAGCAGCCAACCGGGACAGGGGGCTGTCACTGAAGCTTTCTTT
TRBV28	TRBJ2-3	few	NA	CASSSLTDTQYF	TGTGCCAGCAGCTCGCTAACAGATACGCAGTATTTT
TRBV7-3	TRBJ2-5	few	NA	CASSLGPTRVGETQYF	TGTGCCAGCAGCCTCGGGCCAACCCGCGTAGGGGAGACCCAGTACTTC
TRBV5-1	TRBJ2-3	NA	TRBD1	CASSSGTGARQPTDTQYF	TGCGCCAGCAGCTCTGGGACAGGGGCACGACAACCCACAGATACGCAGTATTTT
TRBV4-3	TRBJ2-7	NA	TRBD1	CASSLLGQGDSEQYF	TGCGCCAGCAGCCTTTTGGGACAGGGGGACTCCGAGCAGTACTTC
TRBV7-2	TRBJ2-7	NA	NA	CASSLAGPYEQYF	TGTGCCAGCAGCTTAGCGGGGCCTTACGAGCAGTACTTC
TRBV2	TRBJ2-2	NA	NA	CASTSRSPNTGELFF	TGTGCCAGCACCTCAAGGAGCCCGAACACCGGGGAGCTGTTTTTT
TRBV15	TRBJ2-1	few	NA	CATSRDKGGRYNEQFF	TGTGCCACCAGCAGAGATAAAGGGGGGAGATACAATGAGCAGTTCTTC
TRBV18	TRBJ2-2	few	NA	CASSPDWTRDLGELFF	TGTGCCAGCTCACCAGATTGGACAAGGGACCTCGGGGAGCTGTTTTTT
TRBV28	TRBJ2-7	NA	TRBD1	CASSSSSTGVNEQYF	TGTGCCAGCAGTTCCTCTTCGACAGGGGTGAACGAGCAGTACTTC
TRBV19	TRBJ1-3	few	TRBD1	CASIGQVSGNTIYF	TGTGCCAGTATCGGACAGGTCTCTGGAAACACCATATATTTT
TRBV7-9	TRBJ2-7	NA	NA	CASSLEGRQTEQYF	TGTGCCAGCAGCTTAGAGGGTCGACAGACCGAGCAGTACTTC
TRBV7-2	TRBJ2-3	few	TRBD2	CASSQRTSGTDTQYF	TGTGCCAGCAGCCAAAGGACTAGCGGCACAGATACGCAGTATTTT
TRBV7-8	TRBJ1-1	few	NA	CASSFTGDHTEAFF	TGTGCCAGCAGCTTTACAGGAGATCACACTGAAGCTTTCTTT
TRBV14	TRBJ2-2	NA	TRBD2	CASSRGLAGNTGELFF	TGTGCCAGCAGCCGGGGACTAGCGGGAAACACCGGGGAGCTGTTTTTT
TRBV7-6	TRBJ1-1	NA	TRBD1	CASSLGTGNRAFF	TGTGCCAGCAGCTTGGGGACAGGGAACAGAGCTTTCTTT
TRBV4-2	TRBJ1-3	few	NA	CASSQGESSGNTIYF	TGTGCCAGCAGCCAAGGGGAGAGCTCTGGAAACACCATATATTTT
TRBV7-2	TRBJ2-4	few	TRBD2	CASSLGALAGLLAKNIQYF	TGTGCCAGCAGCTTAGGGGCACTAGCGGGGCTTCTAGCCAAAAACATTCAGTACTTC
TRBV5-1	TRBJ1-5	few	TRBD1	CASSLVEGAGQPQHF	TGCGCCAGCAGCTTGGTTGAGGGGGCAGGCCAGCCCCAGCATTTT
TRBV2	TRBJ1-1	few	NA	CAGQGPGAYQTEAFF	TGTGCCGGTCAGGGTCCGGGGGCGTATCAAACTGAAGCTTTCTTT
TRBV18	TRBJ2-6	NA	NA	CASSPEMGSSGANVLTF	TGTGCCAGCTCACCAGAGATGGGAAGCTCTGGGGCCAACGTCCTGACTTTC
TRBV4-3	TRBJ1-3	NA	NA	CASSQDPATYSGNTIYF	TGCGCCAGCAGCCAAGATCCAGCTACGTACTCTGGAAACACCATATATTTT
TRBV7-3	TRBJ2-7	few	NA	CASGLGSGHEQYF	TGTGCCAGCGGATTAGGCTCGGGCCACGAGCAGTACTTC
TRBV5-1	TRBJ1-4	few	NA	CASSSGTLNEKLFF	TGCGCCAGCAGTTCCGGGACACTGAATGAAAAACTGTTTTTT
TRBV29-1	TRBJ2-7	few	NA	CSVDSSGLPYEQYF	TGCAGCGTTGATTCGTCAGGCCTACCCTACGAGCAGTACTTC
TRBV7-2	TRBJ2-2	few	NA	CASSFGGSFPGELFF	TGTGCCAGCAGCTTCGGGGGAAGTTTTCCCGGGGAGCTGTTTTTT
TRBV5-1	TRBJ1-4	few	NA	CASSLESVTNEKLFF	TGCGCCAGCAGCTTGGAGTCCGTTACTAATGAAAAACTGTTTTTT
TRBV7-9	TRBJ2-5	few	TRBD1	CASSLGTGSYQETQYF	TGTGCCAGCAGCTTAGGGACAGGATCGTACCAAGAGACCCAGTACTTC
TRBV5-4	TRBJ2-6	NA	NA	CASGVTGANVLTF	TGTGCCAGCGGCGTAACTGGGGCCAACGTCCTGACTTTC
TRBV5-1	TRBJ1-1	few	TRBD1	CASSPTGGYTEAFF	TGCGCCAGCAGCCCGACAGGGGGATACACTGAAGCTTTCTTT
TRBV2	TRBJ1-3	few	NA	CASKGRTSGNTIYF	TGTGCCAGCAAGGGGCGGACCTCTGGAAACACCATATATTTT
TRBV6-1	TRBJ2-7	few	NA	CASSEVEGTGPYEQYF	TGTGCCAGCAGTGAAGTAGAGGGGACGGGCCCCTACGAGCAGTACTTC
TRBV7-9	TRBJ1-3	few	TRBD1	CASPDRGAGNTIYF	TGTGCCAGCCCGGACAGGGGAGCTGGAAACACCATATATTTT
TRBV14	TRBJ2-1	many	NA	CASNRDSSYNEQFF	TGTGCCAGTAACAGGGATAGCTCCTACAATGAGCAGTTCTTC
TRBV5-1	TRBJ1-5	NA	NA	CASSLGVSNQPQHF	TGCGCCAGCAGCTTGGGGGTCAGCAATCAGCCCCAGCATTTT
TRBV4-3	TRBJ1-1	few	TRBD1	CASSWDSHSTEAFF	TGCGCCAGCTCCTGGGACAGCCACTCCACTGAAGCTTTCTTT
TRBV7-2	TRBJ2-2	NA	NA	CASSLESFMNTGELFF	TGTGCCAGCAGCTTAGAGTCGTTCATGAACACCGGGGAGCTGTTTTTT
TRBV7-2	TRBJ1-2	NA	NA	CASSFRAASGYTF	TGTGCCAGCAGCTTCCGGGCCGCGTCAGGCTACACCTTC
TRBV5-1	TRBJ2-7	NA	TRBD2	CASKEAGVGPYEQYF	TGCGCCAGCAAGGAAGCGGGAGTGGGGCCCTACGAGCAGTACTTC
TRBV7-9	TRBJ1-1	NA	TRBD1	CASSRLGTANTEAFF	TGTGCCAGCAGCCGATTAGGGACAGCTAACACTGAAGCTTTCTTT
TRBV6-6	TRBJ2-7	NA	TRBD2	CASSYRLAGPYEQYF	TGTGCCAGCAGTTACAGACTAGCGGGGCCCTACGAGCAGTACTTC
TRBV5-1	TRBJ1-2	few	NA	CASGREGYGYTF	TGCGCCAGCGGCAGAGAAGGGTATGGCTACACCTTC
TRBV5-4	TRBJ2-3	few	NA	CASSSAGDTQYF	TGTGCCAGCAGCTCCGCCGGGGATACGCAGTATTTT
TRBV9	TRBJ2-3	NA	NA	CASSVEADRGTDTQYF	TGTGCCAGCAGCGTTGAAGCGGACCGGGGGACAGATACGCAGTATTTT
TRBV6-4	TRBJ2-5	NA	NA	CASSVRPAETQYF	TGTGCCAGCAGCGTGAGGCCCGCGGAGACCCAGTACTTC
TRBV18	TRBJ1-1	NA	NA	CASSPPQGFYTEAFF	TGTGCCAGCTCACCACCGCAGGGGTTTTACACTGAAGCTTTCTTT
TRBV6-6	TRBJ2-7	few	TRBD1	CASTAGTGGSYEQYF	TGTGCCAGCACCGCCGGGACAGGGGGCTCCTACGAGCAGTACTTC